Listed here are 28 T cell receptor beta chains from one sample, sequenced in a study of blood T cell repertoires in COVID-19. Some clones are missing from TCRdb's copy, which holds only in-frame ones; the method was immunoSEQ multiplex PCR. This sample has almost 65,000 clones, with more than 75% found just once. The sample was PBMCs or T cells enriched from blood (not recorded which). The receptors derive from a woman aged 40 to 49 who had recovered from COVID-19.

In regard to this clone: Germline is not matched at one junction end, which may reflect a read error. The chain combines TRBV7-9 with TRBJ2-2, with TRBD2 matching over 9 bases. Germline V gene data show CDR1 as SEHNR and CDR2 as FQNEAQ (reference sequence). This CDR3 is built from 17 residues. As DNA, the CDR3 is TGCGCCAGCAGCCGATTCCGCGGGGGGGTGATTACCGGGGAGCTGTTTTTT. Residues: CASSRFRGGVITGELFF.

This clone was seen only a few times. J is TRBJ2-3 and V is TRBV29-1; D is unclear. The CDR3 covers 13 residues. Trimming stripped 1 base from V and 0 bases from J, with 5 bases between. The germline V gene has CDR1 SQVTM and CDR2 ANQGSEA. The CDR3 here is CSVEAFSTDTQYF. DNA for the CDR3: TGCAGCGTTGAAGCATTTAGCACAGATACGCAGTATTTT.

The chain couples TRBV12-3 or TRBV12-4 to TRBJ2-3; D is perhaps TRBD1 (5 bases). Trimming stripped 5 bases from V and 1 base from J, with 7 bases between. This CDR3 contains 13 residues. Written as DNA, the CDR3 is TGTGCCAGCAGTGTCAGGGGCACAGATACGCAGTATTTT. Protein product: CASSVRGTDTQYF.

The rearrangement links TRBV6-5 to TRBJ1-3; 9 bases agree with TRBD1. Trimming cost V 10 bases and J 2 bases; bases outside gene matches: 3. The CDR3 extends over 13 amino acids. CDR1 and CDR2 from the germline V gene are MNHEY and SVGAGI. The CDR3 loop is CATRQGAGNTIYF. In DNA form, the CDR3 reads TGTGCCACCAGACAGGGGGCTGGAAACACCATATATTTT.

The chain has TRBV11-3 and TRBJ2-5; 8 positions agree with TRBD2. Germline trimming cut 2 bases from V and 5 bases from J; bases unmatched to any gene: 7. The CDR3 spans 15 residues. Per the germline V gene, CDR1 is SGHNT and CDR2 is YENEEA. The chain's CDR3 is CASSLTGGARETQYF. CDR3 in DNA: TGTGCCAGCAGCTTAACCGGGGGGGCCCGGGAGACCCAGTACTTC.

The chain recombines TRBV19 with TRBJ2-2; TRBD1 is a possible D gene (6 bases). This CDR3 region has 16 residues. V was cut by 7 bases and J by 2 bases, with 17 bases left in between. Looked up from germline, CDR1 is LNHDA and CDR2 is SQIVND (reference sequence). The CDR3 reads CASTSAGTFNTGELFF. CDR3 nucleotides: TGTGCCAGTACCTCCGCCGGGACATTTAACACCGGGGAGCTGTTTTTT.

This chain links TRBV6-6 with TRBJ2-6, with unresolved D. V was shortened by 5 bases and J by 1 base, with 15 bases between the two germline ends. The CDR3 runs 17 residues. Looked up from germline, CDR1 is MNHNY and CDR2 is SVGAGI (reference sequence). The CDR3 bases are TGTGCCAGCAGTCCCTCCGGCGGCCGATCTGGGGCCAACGTCCTGACTTTC. It is translated as CASSPSGGRSGANVLTF.

This clone showed up just once. The genes are TRBV10-2 and TRBJ2-1; D gene unclear. The V and J ends lost 6 bases and 8 bases respectively, with 17 bases between them. The germline V gene has CDR1 WSHSY and CDR2 SAAADI. CDR3 size: 14 residues. The CDR3 here is CASRPSNWVYEQFF. For the CDR3, the DNA is TGCGCCAGCAGGCCTAGTAACTGGGTCTATGAGCAGTTCTTC.

The chain employs TRBV27 and TRBJ1-1; D is ambiguous. The CDR3 length is 16 residues. Trimming stripped 5 bases from V and 4 bases from J, with 20 bases between. The germline gives CDR1 MNHEY, CDR2 SMNVEV (reference sequence). CDR3 DNA: TGTGCCAGCAGTCCCACCCCAGTCGCGGGGATCACTGAAGCTTTCTTT. Amino acid sequence: CASSPTPVAGITEAFF.

V gene TRBV6-5 combines with J gene TRBJ1-3, with D unclear. Germline assignment: CDR1 MNHEY and CDR2 SVGAGI. This CDR3 is 14 amino acids long. Deletions cut 5 bases from V and 2 bases from J, with 10 bases between. Written as DNA, the CDR3 is TGTGCCAGCAGTACCGGGTGGGCTGGAAACACCATATATTTT. This codes for CASSTGWAGNTIYF.

The count of this clone is one. V gene TRBV5-4 combines with J gene TRBJ1-3; D call uncertain. The CDR3 consists of 13 residues. The V gene lost 3 bases and the J gene lost 4 bases, with 8 bases spanning the gap. Germline V gives CDR1 SGHNT, CDR2 YYREEE (reference sequence). CDR3 nucleotide sequence: TGTGCCAGCAGCTCTCATCAGGGAAACACCATATATTTT. Its protein is CASSSHQGNTIYF.

J is TRBJ2-5 and V is TRBV5-1; TRBD1 matches at 9 bases. Germline CDR1 and CDR2: SGHRS and YFSETQ. V dropped 4 bases and J dropped 2; count of bases not matched to a gene: 9. This CDR3 comprises 16 residues. CDR3 nucleotide sequence: TGCGCCAGCAGCCCTAGGGGACAGGGATTGCAAGAGACCCAGTACTTC. Protein sequence: CASSPRGQGLQETQYF.

This clone occurred once. V is TRBV7-8 and J is TRBJ2-1; D is possibly TRBD2 (6 bases). The germline V gene has CDR1 SGHVS and CDR2 FQNEAQ. Between the trimmed V and J ends, which lost 3 bases and 8 bases, there was a span of 14 bases. CDR3 length: 14 amino acids. The CDR3 spells CASSLAEGRYEQFF. The CDR3 DNA sequence: TGTGCCAGCAGCTTGGCGGAGGGGAGGTATGAGCAGTTCTTC.

The chain links TRBV29-1 to TRBJ1-2; TRBD1 agrees at 7 bases. The CDR3 is 12 residues long. CDR1 SQVTM and CDR2 ANQGSEA come from the germline V gene. V lost 7 bases and J lost 4; bases outside the gene matches: 6. This chain's CDR3 is CSALGTAYGYTF. CDR3 DNA: TGCAGCGCCCTTGGGACAGCCTATGGCTACACCTTC.

The chain employs TRBV7-2 and TRBJ1-6; no firm D call. The CDR3 extends over 14 amino acids. Deletions cut 4 bases from V and 10 bases from J, with 14 bases between. Germline V CDR1 and CDR2: SGHTA, FQGNSA. CDR3 protein: CASSYGLGISPLHF. The CDR3, as DNA: TGTGCCAGCAGCTATGGACTGGGAATCTCACCCCTCCACTTT.

This clone has more than one count but fewer than ten. This rearrangement joins TRBV18 to TRBJ1-5, with D maybe TRBD1 (6 bases). Germline CDR1 and CDR2: KGHSH and LQKENI. Trimming pared 4 bases from V and 7 bases from J, leaving 17 bases between. The CDR3 contains 15 residues. The CDR3 DNA reads TGTGCCAGCTCACACCTTCCGGACAGAACCCAGCCCCAGCATTTT. Its translation is CASSHLPDRTQPQHF.

The chain joins TRBV3-1 (or the pseudogene TRBV3-2) to TRBJ1-1; TRBD1 agrees at 8 bases. This CDR3 comprises 14 residues. The germline gives CDR1 LGHDT, CDR2 YNNKEL (reference sequence). Trimming at V came to 4 bases and at J to 6 bases, leaving 7 bases not matched to a gene. The CDR3 loop reads CASSPGQGHAEAFF. CDR3 nucleotides: TGTGCCAGCAGCCCCGGACAGGGCCACGCTGAAGCTTTCTTT.

In this sample, this clone turned up a few times. V usage is TRBV13 and J usage is TRBJ2-1; tentative D call: TRBD1 (5 bases). V was clipped by 3 bases and J by 5 bases, with 20 bases between them. This CDR3 spans 17 amino acids. CDR1 is PRHDT and CDR2 is FYEKMQ in the germline V gene (reference sequence). The CDR3 here is CASSFLQGYNLDNEQFF. CDR3 sequence (DNA): TGTGCCAGCAGCTTTCTCCAGGGCTATAATTTAGACAATGAGCAGTTCTTC.

The chain links TRBV19 to TRBJ1-3; 7 bases match TRBD1. The length of the CDR3 is 16 residues. J lost 2 bases, V lost 3 bases, and 7 bases had no gene match. Germline loops: CDR1 LNHDA, CDR2 SQIVND (reference sequence). The CDR3 DNA reads as TGTGCCAGTAGTATCCGACAGGGAATGGCTGGAAACACCATATATTTT. This sequence encodes CASSIRQGMAGNTIYF.

The chain has TRBV14 and TRBJ1-6, with 9 positions matching TRBD1. Germline loops: CDR1 SGHDN, CDR2 FVKESK. The V and J ends lost 3 bases and 7 bases, in that order; junction bases with no gene match: 7. This CDR3 is built from 16 residues. This CDR3 is CASSQGGTGINSPLHF. CDR3 coding DNA: TGTGCCAGCAGCCAGGGGGGGACAGGGATCAATTCACCCCTCCACTTT.

This clone occurred a few times. This chain links TRBV9 with TRBJ2-2; 9 bases agree with TRBD2. The CDR3 runs 19 residues. V gave up 4 bases and J gave up 0 bases; unmatched junction bases: 13. Germline CDR1 and CDR2: SGDLS and YYNGEE. The CDR3 sequence: CASSRSGGPSYANTGELFF. CDR3 in DNA: TGTGCCAGCAGCCGTAGCGGGGGCCCTTCTTACGCGAACACCGGGGAGCTGTTTTTT.

The chain carries TRBV27 and TRBJ2-3; 8 bases are a match to TRBD1. Germline V CDR1 and CDR2: MNHEY, SMNVEV (reference sequence). The CDR3 runs to 15 residues. The trim removed 3 bases at V and 2 bases at J, leaving 4 bases unmatched. The chain's CDR3 is CASSFRQGNTDTQYF. In nucleotides, the CDR3 is TGTGCCAGCAGTTTTCGACAGGGGAACACAGATACGCAGTATTTT.

The chain is built from TRBV7-7 and TRBJ2-5; 7 positions match TRBD2. This CDR3 has 16 residues. With 1 base clipped from V and 5 bases from J, the junction kept 10 bases outside the gene matches. Germline V lookup: CDR1 SSHAT, CDR2 FNYEAQ (reference sequence). The CDR3 spells CASSLGPGGGGETQYF. The CDR3 nucleotides read TGTGCCAGCAGCTTAGGCCCTGGCGGGGGTGGTGAGACCCAGTACTTC.

V usage is TRBV5-1 and J usage is TRBJ1-4; tentatively, D is TRBD1 (6 bases). The CDR3 is 15 residues long. The V end was cut by 4 bases, the J end by 3 bases, with 13 bases between. Germline loops: CDR1 SGHRS, CDR2 YFSETQ. This CDR3 reads CASSRDRQANEKLFF. CDR3 coding DNA: TGCGCCAGCAGCCGTGACAGGCAGGCTAATGAAAAACTGTTTTTT.

V and J are TRBV6-4 and TRBJ1-1; TRBD1 is a possible D gene (6 bases). The V gene's germline CDR1 is MRHNA and CDR2 SNTAGT. The V gene lost 2 bases and the J gene lost 1 base, with 8 bases spanning the gap. The CDR3 extends over 14 amino acids. CDR3 bases: TGTGCCAGCAGTGACGGGGGGGCGAACACTGAAGCTTTCTTT. Translating it yields CASSDGGANTEAFF.

The chain is built from TRBV5-1 and TRBJ2-1, with D perhaps TRBD1 (6 bases). This CDR3 has 16 residues. V lost 0 bases and J 7 bases, leaving 17 bases between the germline ends. Germline CDR1 reads SGHRS; CDR2 reads YFSETQ. The chain's CDR3 is CASSLATGGVWNEQFF. CDR3 nucleotides: TGCGCCAGCAGCTTGGCGACAGGAGGAGTTTGGAATGAGCAGTTCTTC.

This clone was observed a single time. CDR3 nucleotides: TGTGCCACCCAGGGGGATACGCAGTATTTT. Its protein is CATQGDTQYF. The gene calls are TRBV7-9 and TRBJ2-3; tentative D call: TRBD1 (6 bases). The V and J ends lost 10 bases and 6 bases respectively, with 8 bases between them. Germline CDR1 and CDR2: SEHNR and FQNEAQ (reference sequence). The CDR3 extends over 10 amino acids.

The V and J genes are TRBV9 and TRBJ2-5, with 9 bases identical to TRBD2. Losses at the gene ends were 3 bases for V and 5 bases for J; bases not matched to a gene: 11. From germline, CDR1 is SGDLS and CDR2 YYNGEE. CDR3 size: 16 residues. The CDR3 loop is CASSAGGTSLKETQYF. As DNA, the CDR3 is TGTGCCAGCAGCGCGGGGGGGACTAGCCTAAAGGAGACCCAGTACTTC.